The T cell receptor beta chain under discussion was sequenced for a study of blood T cell repertoires in COVID-19. The protocol was immunoSEQ multiplex PCR, while the TCRdb copy is restricted to in-frame clones and leaves out a portion. The table includes 31,000 or so clones, around 87% detected once. With 6 bases removed from V and 2 bases from J, the gap between germline ends came to 15 bases. The CDR3 length is 15 residues. Germline CDR1 and CDR2: SGHNT and YYREEE (reference sequence). This sequence originates from a man in his 60s with active COVID-19. The sample taken for sequencing was peripheral blood. V is TRBV5-4 and J is TRBJ2-1; TRBD1 might be the D (5 bases). In DNA, the CDR3 is TGTGCCAGCACCGCCGTGGGGCTAGCCTACAATGAGCAGTTCTTC. As protein: CASTAVGLAYNEQFF. Full variable domain (rest looked up from reference TRBV5-4 and TRBJ2-1): ETGVTQSPTHLIKTRGQQVTLRCSSQSGHNTVSWYQQALGQGPQFIFQYYREEENGRGNFPPRFSGLQFPNYSSELNVNALELDDSALYLCASTAVGLAYNEQFFGPGTRLTVL.